The T cell receptor (beta chain) described here comes from a study of beta chain features in type 1 diabetes. Study-level results: Among patients, naive, central memory and Treg TCRB repertoires appeared more similar than among healthy donors. In patients and controls equally, PCR might favor templates that are shorter.

Blood was drawn once from each donor into heparinised tubes. The draws averaged roughly 120 mL. Cells sorted by CD45RO/CCR7/CD25/CD127/CD95/CD27 comprised CD4+ naive, central memory, regulatory and stem cell-like memory cells. The CDR3 covers 12 residues. Germline CDR1 is MDHEN and CDR2 is SYDVKM. V was pared by 7 bases and J by 4 bases, with 10 bases between. As to this clone: What it binds is unknown.

Every isolated RNA sample was fully reverse transcribed, so sequencing captured expressed TCRB transcripts. The table came from immunoSEQ multiplex PCR; TCRdb's copy has only in-frame clones and leaves some out. The sample lists 240,000 or so clones, about 70% occurring once. The sample was naive CD4+ T cells from blood. This sequence originates from a man aged 25-45 years in good health. The chain uses TRBV28 and TRBJ1-2; D gene ambiguous. The CDR3: CASTPRAYGYTF. In DNA form, the CDR3 reads TGTGCCAGCACGCCTCGAGCCTATGGCTACACCTTC.